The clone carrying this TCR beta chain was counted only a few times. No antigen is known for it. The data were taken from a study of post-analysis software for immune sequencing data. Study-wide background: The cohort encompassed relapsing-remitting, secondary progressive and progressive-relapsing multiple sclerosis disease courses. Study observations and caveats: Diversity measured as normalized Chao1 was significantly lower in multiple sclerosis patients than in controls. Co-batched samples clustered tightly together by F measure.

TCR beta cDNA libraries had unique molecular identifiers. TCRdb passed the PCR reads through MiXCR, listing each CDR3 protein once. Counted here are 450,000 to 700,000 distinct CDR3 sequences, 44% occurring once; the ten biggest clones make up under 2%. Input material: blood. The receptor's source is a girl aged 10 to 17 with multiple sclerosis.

The CDR3 is CSAFRSGDYGYTF. In DNA form, the CDR3 reads TGCAGCGCATTTCGCTCTGGGGACTATGGCTACACCTTC. The chain carries TRBV29-1 and TRBJ1-2; D gene uncertain. This CDR3 comprises 13 residues. V was clipped by 7 bases and J by 3 bases, with 15 bases between them. Germline lookup yields CDR1 SQVTM and CDR2 ANQGSEA.